These 17 T cell receptor beta chains share one sample of origin, sequenced in a study of T cells in Graves' hyperthyroidism and ophthalmopathy. Template material for amplifying TCR beta CDR3 regions consisted of RNA transcripts. Researchers ran a first-round RT-PCR on the TCR CDR3 using the HTBI primer set. Each CDR3 protein is one row after TCRdb ran MiXCR on the multiplex PCR reads. The sample holds approximately 740,000 distinct CDR3 sequences, 11% to 15% seen once. Sequencing used blood. These TCRs come from a woman younger than 30 with Graves' hyperthyroidism.

This clonotype was found a few times. The gene calls are TRBV7-4 and TRBJ1-4, with no clear D. V lost 1 base and J lost 8, with 23 bases in between. Germline V CDR1 and CDR2: SGHVT, SQSDAQ. This CDR3 spans 18 amino acids. This CDR3 reads CASSLEAGPFTSGEKLFF. The CDR3 DNA reads as TGTGCCAGCAGCTTAGAAGCCGGGCCTTTCACCTCCGGGGAAAAACTGTTTTTT.

This clonotype has ten or more counts. The chain has TRBV6-6 and TRBJ2-7; D not certain. Germline CDR1 MNHNY, CDR2 SVGAGI (reference sequence). V was pared by 2 bases and J by 3 bases, with 20 bases between. This CDR3 comprises 17 residues. The CDR3 sequence: CASSYRTTRQNFYEQYF. In DNA, the CDR3 is TGTGCCAGCAGTTACCGGACGACAAGACAAAACTTCTACGAGCAGTACTTC.

This clonotype was found a few times. The chain is built from TRBV18 and TRBJ2-1; 12 nucleotides agree with TRBD2. The ends lost 4 bases at V and 1 base at J; junction bases unmatched: 2. The CDR3 is 16 amino acids. Germline V lookup: CDR1 KGHSH, CDR2 LQKENI. CDR3 protein: CASSLTSGRSYNEQFF. In DNA form, the CDR3 reads TGTGCCAGCTCACTAACTAGCGGGAGGTCCTACAATGAGCAGTTCTTC.

This clonotype was seen at least ten times. The chain is built from TRBV2 and TRBJ2-3, with a tentative D call TRBD1 (6 bases). CDR1 and CDR2 from the germline V gene are SNHLY and FYNNEI. V lost 3 bases, J lost 2 bases, and 9 bases lay in between. CDR3 length equals 14 residues. In DNA form, the CDR3 reads TGTGCCAGCAGTGAGGACAGAACCACAGATACGCAGTATTTT. Its translation is CASSEDRTTDTQYF.

The chain recombines TRBV7-2 with TRBJ1-3; 10 nucleotides match TRBD1. The CDR3 has 14 amino acids. V shed 3 bases and J 7 bases; nucleotides not matched to a gene: 3. Germline CDR1 is SGHTA and CDR2 is FQGNSA. The CDR3 DNA reads as TGTGCCAGCAGCTTCCGGGACAGGGGTAACACCATATATTTT. Translation gives CASSFRDRGNTIYF. Combining the CDR3 with reference TRBV7-2 and TRBJ1-3 gives the whole variable domain GAGVSQSPSNKVTEKGKDVELRCDPISGHTALYWYRQSLGQGLEFLIYFQGNSAPDKSGLPSDRFSAERTGGSVSTLTIQRTQQEDSAVYLCASSFRDRGNTIYFGEGSWLTVV.

This clonotype was recorded at least ten times. This chain joins TRBV3-1 and TRBJ1-4; a weak D match, TRBD1 (6 bases). V was trimmed by 3 bases and J by 5 bases, leaving 16 bases between them. CDR3 length: 16 residues. Germline assignment: CDR1 LGHDT and CDR2 YNNKEL (reference sequence). The CDR3 nucleotides read TGTGCCAGCAGCCACACCTCGGGGGGGCTAAATGAAAAACTGTTTTTT. Translation: CASSHTSGGLNEKLFF. The full variable domain, rest sourced from reference TRBV3-1 and TRBJ1-4, is DTAVSQTPKYLVTQMGNDKSIKCEQNLGHDTMYWYKQDSKKFLKIMFSYNNKELIINETVPNRFSPKSPDKAHLNLHINSLELGDSAVYFCASSHTSGGLNEKLFFGSGTQLSVL.

This clonotype showed up many times. The chain joins TRBV6-5 to TRBJ2-1, with TRBD2 as a possible D gene (5 bases). Trimming removed 0 bases at V and 7 bases at J, with 19 bases between. Germline values: CDR1 MNHEY, CDR2 SVGAGI. The CDR3 spans 17 residues. This CDR3 is CASSYSLASHIGNEQFF. The CDR3 region has the DNA TGTGCCAGCAGTTACTCCCTAGCATCACACATCGGAAATGAGCAGTTCTTC.

This clonotype has only a few counts. The gene calls are TRBV20-1 and TRBJ2-1; 9 bases agree with TRBD2. The CDR3 has 14 residues. V trimming: 5 bases; J trimming: 11 bases; junction bases outside the gene matches: 13. Germline V gives CDR1 DFQATT, CDR2 SNEGSKA (reference sequence). CDR3 protein: CSADPGLAPSQQFF. The CDR3 DNA reads as TGCAGTGCTGATCCGGGACTAGCCCCTTCTCAGCAGTTCTTC.

This rearrangement joins TRBV4-3 to TRBJ2-7, with 7 bases that match TRBD1. With 4 bases clipped from V and 1 base from J, the junction kept 7 bases outside the gene matches. Germline assignment: CDR1 LGHNA and CDR2 YSLEER. The CDR3 loop spans 15 amino acids. Here the CDR3 DNA reads TGCGCCAGCAGCCTAGACACAGGGGATTCCTACGAGCAGTACTTC. Protein product: CASSLDTGDSYEQYF.

As to this clonotype: This may arise from a read error, as a much more abundant clone is one base away. This chain joins TRBV12-5 and TRBJ2-5; TRBD2 matches at 8 bases. J was trimmed by 4 bases and V by 7 bases; bases with no gene match: 11. This CDR3 spans 15 amino acids. Germline V lookup: CDR1 LGHNT, CDR2 FRNRAP. DNA of the CDR3: TGTGCTAGTGTTTTAAGCGGGAGCTCCGGAGAGACCCAGTACTTC. This gives the protein CASVLSGSSGETQYF.

This clonotype was observed a handful of times. The chain has TRBV30 and TRBJ2-6, with D possibly TRBD1 on 5 matching bases. This CDR3 comprises 17 residues. Trimming took off 6 bases at V and 5 bases at J, with 23 bases between the two ends. Germline CDR1 reads GTSNPN; CDR2 reads SVGIG (reference sequence). The DNA for the CDR3 is TGTGCCTGCCGGCAGGACATCGTAACCCCCTGGGCCAACGTCCTGACTTTC. Its protein product is CACRQDIVTPWANVLTF.

This clonotype was seen at least ten times. The J gene is TRBJ1-5, the V gene TRBV2; D unclear. CDR3 size: 15 residues. Germline V CDR1 and CDR2: SNHLY, FYNNEI. The V and J ends lost 3 bases and 0 bases respectively, with 9 bases between them. DNA for the CDR3: TGTGCCAGCAGTGACGGCCGGTATAGCAATCAGCCCCAGCATTTT. It codes for CASSDGRYSNQPQHF.

This clonotype turned up a few times. The rearrangement links TRBV7-9 to TRBJ2-1; D is ambiguous. The CDR3 has 15 amino acids. Trimming took 1 base from V and 3 from J, leaving 10 bases between them. Per the germline V gene, CDR1 is SEHNR and CDR2 is FQNEAQ (reference sequence). The CDR3 loop is CASSLEGSFYNEQFF. The CDR3 DNA sequence: TGTGCCAGCAGCTTAGAAGGAAGTTTCTACAATGAGCAGTTCTTC.

As for this clonotype: This could be a read error, since a much larger clone is one nucleotide away. The J gene is TRBJ2-7, the V gene TRBV7-8; the D is unclear. The V gene's germline CDR1 is SGHVS and CDR2 FQNEAQ. The CDR3 consists of 13 residues. The DNA of the CDR3 is TGTGCCAGCAGATCCCACTTACCGGCCGAGCGGTACTTC. It yields the protein CASRSHLPAERYF.

This clonotype was detected ten times or more. The gene calls are TRBV20-1 and TRBJ1-5; D is possibly TRBD1 (5 bases). V shed 6 bases and J shed 4 bases, with 22 bases lying between them. Per germline, CDR1 DFQATT and CDR2 SNEGSKA (reference sequence). There are 16 residues in the CDR3. CDR3 amino acids: CSANRGILPGNQPQHF. CDR3 DNA: TGCAGTGCCAATCGGGGAATCCTCCCAGGGAATCAGCCCCAGCATTTT.

This clonotype was detected many times. The chain carries TRBV20-1 and TRBJ2-1; TRBD2 aligns across 11 bases. V was clipped by 3 bases and J by 5 bases; unmatched bases: 3. This CDR3 has 14 amino acids. CDR1 DFQATT and CDR2 SNEGSKA come from the germline V gene (reference sequence). The CDR3 protein is CSARGTSGNNEQFF. In DNA, the CDR3 is TGCAGTGCTAGGGGGACTAGCGGTAACAATGAGCAGTTCTTC.

About this clonotype itself: With a much larger clone just one base away, this may be a read error. The V call is TRBV6-2 or TRBV6-3, the J call TRBJ2-5; D gene unclear. Per germline, CDR1 MNHEY and CDR2 SVGEGT. The CDR3 contains 14 residues. The CDR3 sequence is CASKAGPGQETHYF. In DNA, the CDR3 is TGTGCCAGCAAGGCAGGCCCCGGCCAAGAGACCCACTACTTC.